The 12 T cell receptor beta chains below all came from one sample that was sequenced in a study of cytomegalovirus exposure and HLA in healthy donors. PCR involved 60 Vbeta and 13 Jbeta primers. Assay used: immunoSEQ multiplex PCR; TCRdb lists only in-frame clones, some missing. The repertoire consists of roughly 160,000 clones, with approximately 84% occurring once and the leading ten covering approximately 3.4%. Sequencing was carried out using PBMCs. The receptor source for this set is a woman in her fifties or sixties in good health and CMV-seropositive.

The rearrangement joins TRBV29-1 to TRBJ2-1; tentative D call: TRBD2 (6 bases). CDR3 size: 16 residues. Trimming shortened V by 5 bases and J by 5 bases, and 22 bases separated the two germline ends. Looked up from germline, CDR1 is SQVTM and CDR2 is ANQGSEA. The CDR3 is CSVSHGGTSSDNEQFF. CDR3 sequence (DNA): TGCAGCGTTTCTCACGGCGGGACTTCAAGCGACAATGAGCAGTTCTTC.

The V gene is TRBV7-8, the J gene TRBJ1-5; perhaps TRBD1 as D (5 bases). The ends were cut back, 3 bases at V and 5 bases at J, with 8 bases in the middle. The germline gives CDR1 SGHVS, CDR2 FQNEAQ. The CDR3 has 13 amino acids. The CDR3 nucleotides read TGTGCCAGCAGCTTGGGGGGGGATCAGCCCCAGCATTTT. This sequence encodes CASSLGGDQPQHF.

The chain couples TRBV4-1 to TRBJ1-1; no definite D call. The germline V and J ends were trimmed by 1 base and 5 bases, with 8 bases remaining between them. CDR3 length: 13 residues. Germline values: CDR1 MGHRA, CDR2 YSYEKL. CDR3 amino acids: CASSQVADTEAFF. Here the CDR3 DNA reads TGCGCCAGCAGCCAAGTAGCAGATACTGAAGCTTTCTTT.

CDR3 protein: CASSLVQGRNTEAFF. CDR3 DNA: TGTGCCAGCAGCTTAGTCCAGGGGAGGAACACTGAAGCTTTCTTT. The gene calls are TRBV11-2 and TRBJ1-1, with D tentatively TRBD1 (6 bases). Germline V gene sequence: CDR1 SGHAT, CDR2 FQNNGV. The CDR3 has 15 amino acids. V was cut by 1 base and J by 1 base, with 10 bases left in between.

The J gene is TRBJ1-1, the V gene TRBV28, with unresolved D. V was clipped by 9 bases and J by 1 base, with 12 bases between them. The CDR3 runs 13 residues. Germline V gives CDR1 MDHEN, CDR2 SYDVKM. CDR3 sequence (DNA): TGTGCCAGTCGGGAACCCCAGAACACTGAAGCTTTCTTT. It translates to CASREPQNTEAFF.

CDR3 residues: CATSRGGGRGDYGYTF. CDR3 sequence (DNA): TGTGCCACCAGCAGAGGAGGAGGTCGAGGAGACTATGGCTACACCTTC. J is TRBJ1-2 and V is TRBV15; no clear D. Germline CDR1 reads LNHNV; CDR2 reads YYDKDF (reference sequence). The CDR3 is 16 residues long. V dropped 1 base and J dropped 3 bases, with 15 bases sitting between them. Full variable domain (missing parts from reference TRBV15 and TRBJ1-2): DAMVIQNPRYQVTQFGKPVTLSCSQTLNHNVMYWYQQKSSQAPKLLFHYYDKDFNNEADTPDNFQSRRPNTSFCFLDIRSPGLGDTAMYLCATSRGGGRGDYGYTFGSGTRLTVV.

This rearrangement joins TRBV4-2 to TRBJ1-1; 8 nucleotides agree with TRBD1. Germline-derived CDR1 and CDR2 are LGHNA and YNFKEQ. The CDR3 has 16 amino acids. With 4 bases clipped from V and 1 base from J, the junction kept 8 bases outside the gene matches. The CDR3 region is CASSLDRGLRNTEAFF. DNA of the CDR3: TGTGCCAGCAGCCTAGACAGGGGTCTGAGGAACACTGAAGCTTTCTTT.

The chain carries TRBV5-6 and TRBJ2-5; TRBD2 might be the D (5 bases). This CDR3 has 16 amino acids. The ends were cut back, 4 bases at V and 4 bases at J, with 20 bases in the middle. Per the germline V gene, CDR1 is SGHDT and CDR2 is YYEEEE. This CDR3 reads CASSGTEAGERETQYF. The CDR3 DNA reads TGTGCCAGCAGCGGCACGGAGGCTGGGGAAAGAGAGACCCAGTACTTC.

V is TRBV27 and J is TRBJ2-5; maybe TRBD1 (5 bases). The V end lost 4 bases, the J end lost 6 bases, and 15 bases lay between the germline ends. CDR3 size: 14 residues. Germline CDR1 is MNHEY and CDR2 is SMNVEV (reference sequence). The CDR3 DNA sequence: TGTGCCAGCAGTTCCGCAGGGTATCGCAAGACCCAGTACTTC. Translated, it gives CASSSAGYRKTQYF.

V and J are TRBV4-2 and TRBJ2-3; TRBD2 aligns across 14 bases. The V and J ends lost 0 bases and 5 bases, in that order; junction bases with no gene match: 4. This CDR3 contains 17 residues. CDR1 and CDR2 (germline): LGHNA, YNFKEQ. The CDR3 DNA follows: TGTGCCAGCAGCCAAGATGGACTAGCGGGAGGATTAGATACGCAGTATTTT. This sequence encodes CASSQDGLAGGLDTQYF.

The chain uses TRBV7-9 and TRBJ2-7; 7 nucleotides line up with TRBD1. Germline CDR1 reads SEHNR; CDR2 reads FQNEAQ (reference sequence). Trimming removed 0 bases from V and 3 bases from J; junction bases left unmatched: 11. This CDR3 is 17 amino acids long. Here the CDR3 DNA reads TGTGCCAGCAGCTTAGCGCTAGAGACAGGGTTAATCTACGAGCAGTACTTC. As protein: CASSLALETGLIYEQYF.

CDR3 DNA sequence: TGTGCCAGCACTTCAGCGGGGGATTCCTACGAGCAGTACTTC. This sequence encodes CASTSAGDSYEQYF. The V and J genes are TRBV7-2 and TRBJ2-7; TRBD2 aligns across 8 bases. The V gene's germline CDR1 is SGHTA and CDR2 FQGNSA. V dropped 7 bases and J dropped 1; count of bases not matched to a gene: 6. The CDR3 loop spans 14 amino acids.